This T cell receptor (beta chain) is drawn from a study of neurological immune-mediated disorders (dated by TCRdb to between 2018 and 2021). Regarding the study in general: The study compared peripheral blood TCR-beta repertoires of HTLV-I-associated myelopathy (HAM/TSP) patients, multiple sclerosis patients and healthy controls using UMI-based sequencing. The roughly 100 TCR-beta libraries covered PBMC samples along with longitudinal samples, technical triplicates, and paired sorted CD4+ and CD8+ T-cell subsets. Longitudinal HAM/TSP and healthy donors had 3 time-points each (about 3-40 month intervals). The cohort included about 70 subjects: approximately 15 with HAM/TSP, around 35 with multiple sclerosis, and approximately 20 healthy controls. Paper-wide results and their limitations: TCR clonal expansion was highest in HAM/TSP patients and lowest in MS patients, with MS patients falling below even healthy controls. Across subjects, expanded clones never shared an identical CDR3 amino acid sequence, which suggests that the TCR-beta repertoires in every group were private.

cDNA synthesis used template-switch 5'RACE with a primer carrying a 10-nucleotide random unique molecular identifier tagging each TCR transcript. Every sequencing run yielded over 170 million TCR-beta sequences covering 15-18 subjects. The RNeasy kit was used to extract total RNA. TCR-beta VDJ regions were amplified with primers for the TCR constant region and the 5'RACE anchor, using the KAPA Real-time Library Amplification kit. Sample indexes and Illumina adaptors were added in a first PCR, after which library yield was increased in a second PCR. After Ampure bead purification, the TCR product of roughly 650 bp was size-selected on a 2% E-gel SizeSelection system. Before pooling, library quality was assessed on a Bioanalyzer, concentration was determined with Qubit, and library quantification was performed with the Kapa Library Quantification kit. Paired-end 2 x 150 bp sequencing of the libraries was performed on an Illumina HiSeq 2500. To increase sequence diversity, 25-30% phiX was spiked into each library pool. On the authors' methods: Quality-filtered reads were processed with the UMI-based MiGEC pipeline, which removed over 75% of raw TCR sequences during error correction. VDJ genes were aligned to IMGT germline references, and clonotypes were defined by unique CDR3 amino acid sequence plus V-J genes. Clonal expansion, Shannon diversity and CDR3 relatedness (CalcPairwiseDistances, ClusterSamples) were evaluated with VDJtools, and phylogenetic trees were built with CLCbio workbench. A clone was classed as expanded if it had 8 or more unique UMIs, a cutoff based on coefficient-of-variation modelling across technical triplicates. TCRdb passed the public sequencing reads through fastp at Q25 and MiXCR, retaining productive beta sequences. Rows are unified per CDR3 protein, each entry keeping the most common DNA and genes. The V and J calls follow TCRdb's processing rather than the paper's. This sample lists about 33,000 distinct CDR3 sequences; 13% were detected once. The ten most abundant clones make up 2.3% of the sample.

Many counts were recorded for this clonotype. Its recognized antigen is unknown. Within one base of it there is no much larger clone, and no base qualities were kept. The label giving this sample's time point can be read as: longitudinal time-point 2. The healthy controls were volunteers from blood banks in Maryland, USA. For the unsorted PBMC libraries, 2 million PBMCs were stored in RNAlater at -80 degrees C until RNA extraction and were used to generate the libraries. PBMCs were separated from peripheral blood using Ficoll-Hypaque density gradient centrifugation and then cryopreserved in liquid nitrogen. The sample was PBMCs. This TCR was sampled from a woman aged 40-49 years in good health.

CDR3 reads: CSAIHGGLYEQYF. The bases are TGCAGTGCTATTCATGGCGGGCTTTACGAGCAGTACTTC. The V gene is TRBV20-1 and the J gene is TRBJ2-7, and the D gene may be TRBD2, 5 bases matching. V is shortened by 4 bases, J by 4 bases, and the region joining them spans 14 bases. Inclusive of the bounding cysteine and phenylalanine, the CDR3 is 13 residues long. Just the 39-base CDR3 DNA is kept, in frame starting at base 1. CDR1 and CDR2 were assigned from the germline V gene (reference sequence) as DFQATT and SNEGSKA.